The rows below give T cell receptor beta chains drawn from one sample of a study of CD8 T cells in Susac syndrome. TCRdb re-called the immunoSEQ multiplex PCR reads through MiXCR, storing one row per CDR3 protein. Of about 120,000 distinct CDR3 sequences in the sample, 92% were seen once. Material for sequencing was CD4+ T cells from PBMCs. The receptors come from a human donor in good health. Both conserved end residues are part of each CDR3. Each record gives: D gene, clone size, J gene, V gene, CDR3 DNA, CDR3 protein. A D gene is named only where the DNA matches it firmly. Size is omitted from some rows. Given values are once, few, many or a class for expanded clones.

d_call: .
clone_size: once
j_call: TRBJ2-2
v_call: TRBV6-6
cdr3_nt: TGTGCCAGCGGGAAGGGTACCGGGGAGCTGTTTTTT
cdr3_aa: CASGKGTGELFF

d_call: .
clone_size: .
j_call: TRBJ1-5
v_call: TRBV6-2/TRBV6-3
cdr3_nt: TGTGCCAGCAGCCGACCTACCCACGGAGAAACTATCTGGGCCCAGCATTTT
cdr3_aa: CASSRPTHGETIWAQHF

d_call: .
clone_size: .
j_call: TRBJ2-3
v_call: TRBV20-1
cdr3_nt: TGCAGTGCTAGTGGTTATAGCGGCGCCCAAGGAAATACGCAGTATTTT
cdr3_aa: CSASGYSGAQGNTQYF

d_call: TRBD1
clone_size: .
j_call: TRBJ2-5
v_call: TRBV30
cdr3_nt: TGTGCCTGGAGTTCCGGACAGGGGGTAAGGGAGACCCAGTACTTC
cdr3_aa: CAWSSGQGVRETQYF

d_call: TRBD2
clone_size: .
j_call: TRBJ2-2
v_call: TRBV11-2
cdr3_nt: TGTGCCAGCAGCTTCTCCGGGCTAGCGGGGAACACCGGGGAGCTGTTTTTT
cdr3_aa: CASSFSGLAGNTGELFF

d_call: .
clone_size: .
j_call: TRBJ2-2
v_call: TRBV28
cdr3_nt: TGTGCCAGCAGGCAGGGACCGGAACCGAACACCGGGGAGCTGTTTTTT
cdr3_aa: CASRQGPEPNTGELFF

d_call: .
clone_size: .
j_call: TRBJ1-1
v_call: TRBV9
cdr3_nt: TGTGCCAGCAGCACCCAACAGGGTTCTACTGAAGCTTTCTTT
cdr3_aa: CASSTQQGSTEAFF

d_call: TRBD2
clone_size: .
j_call: TRBJ2-3
v_call: TRBV25-1
cdr3_nt: TGTGCCAGCAGTGTTACCGCGACTAGCGGGAGGGACACAGATACGCAGTATTTT
cdr3_aa: CASSVTATSGRDTDTQYF

d_call: TRBD2
clone_size: .
j_call: TRBJ2-1
v_call: TRBV13
cdr3_nt: TGTGCCAGCAGCTTTAGCGGGAGATCGATCAATGAGCAGTTCTTC
cdr3_aa: CASSFSGRSINEQFF

d_call: .
clone_size: .
j_call: TRBJ1-2
v_call: TRBV14
cdr3_nt: TGTGCCAGCAGCCAAGTGAGAGTCTATGGCTACACCTTC
cdr3_aa: CASSQVRVYGYTF

d_call: TRBD1
clone_size: .
j_call: TRBJ1-1
v_call: TRBV3-1
cdr3_nt: TGTGCCAGCAGCTATAGGGGACAGGAAGCTGAAGCTTTCTTT
cdr3_aa: CASSYRGQEAEAFF

d_call: .
clone_size: .
j_call: TRBJ1-3
v_call: TRBV5-1
cdr3_nt: TGCGCCAGCAGCTCCGCCGGGGGAAACACCATATATTTT
cdr3_aa: CASSSAGGNTIYF

d_call: TRBD1
clone_size: .
j_call: TRBJ1-1
v_call: TRBV3-1
cdr3_nt: TGTGCCAGCAGCCAGGACAGGGGGACTGAAGCTTTCTTT
cdr3_aa: CASSQDRGTEAFF

d_call: .
clone_size: .
j_call: TRBJ1-6
v_call: TRBV28
cdr3_nt: TGTGCCAGCAGTTTGGAGGGGATCGCGTCGGGCCTCCACTTT
cdr3_aa: CASSLEGIASGLHF

d_call: .
clone_size: .
j_call: TRBJ2-1
v_call: TRBV2
cdr3_nt: TGTGCCAGCAGAGGCAGGTCCTACAATGAGCAGTTCTTC
cdr3_aa: CASRGRSYNEQFF

d_call: .
clone_size: .
j_call: TRBJ1-2
v_call: TRBV10-3
cdr3_nt: TGTGCCATCAGTGGTATCCGCGACAAGGGGTTGGGCGGCTACACCTTC
cdr3_aa: CAISGIRDKGLGGYTF

d_call: .
clone_size: .
j_call: TRBJ2-5
v_call: TRBV7-9
cdr3_nt: TGTGCCAGCAGCTCAGGTTGGGGGCTAGAGACCCAGTACTTC
cdr3_aa: CASSSGWGLETQYF

d_call: TRBD2
clone_size: .
j_call: TRBJ2-1
v_call: TRBV18
cdr3_nt: TGTGCCGCCGGCGGGCGGGAGGGCCGATCCTACAATGAGCAGTTCTTC
cdr3_aa: CAAGGREGRSYNEQFF

d_call: .
clone_size: .
j_call: TRBJ1-2
v_call: TRBV29-1
cdr3_nt: TGCAGCGTTGAGAGTTCCTATGGCTACACCTTC
cdr3_aa: CSVESSYGYTF

d_call: .
clone_size: once
j_call: TRBJ2-7
v_call: TRBV7-2
cdr3_nt: TGTGCCAGCAGCTTAGAGGCAGACCGTGCCTACGAGCAGTACTTC
cdr3_aa: CASSLEADRAYEQYF

d_call: .
clone_size: .
j_call: TRBJ2-5
v_call: TRBV20-1
cdr3_nt: TGCAGTGCTAGCGCAACTCCCGGGACCTACCAAGAGACCCAGTACTTC
cdr3_aa: CSASATPGTYQETQYF

d_call: TRBD1
clone_size: once
j_call: TRBJ1-2
v_call: TRBV18
cdr3_nt: TGTGCCAGCTCACCTTCAGAGGGGGCCCTGGGAGGCTACACCTTC
cdr3_aa: CASSPSEGALGGYTF

d_call: .
clone_size: .
j_call: TRBJ1-1
v_call: TRBV29-1
cdr3_nt: TGCAGCGTCGCCGGGACTCCGAGGAACACTGAAGCTTTCTTT
cdr3_aa: CSVAGTPRNTEAFF

d_call: .
clone_size: .
j_call: TRBJ2-1
v_call: TRBV27
cdr3_nt: TGTGCCAGCAGTTATTTTGATGAGCAGTTCTTC
cdr3_aa: CASSYFDEQFF

d_call: TRBD2
clone_size: .
j_call: TRBJ2-1
v_call: TRBV3-1
cdr3_nt: TGTGCCAGCAGCCAAGATAGAACGGGAGGGAAGAATGAGCAGTTCTTC
cdr3_aa: CASSQDRTGGKNEQFF

d_call: .
clone_size: .
j_call: TRBJ1-5
v_call: TRBV15
cdr3_nt: TGTGCCACCAGCAGAGATCCCAGTACCCGTAATCAGCCCCAGCATTTT
cdr3_aa: CATSRDPSTRNQPQHF

d_call: .
clone_size: .
j_call: TRBJ2-7
v_call: TRBV6-2/TRBV6-3
cdr3_nt: TGTGCCAGCAGGCGGGACAACGAGCAGTACTTC
cdr3_aa: CASRRDNEQYF

d_call: TRBD1
clone_size: .
j_call: TRBJ1-2
v_call: TRBV2
cdr3_nt: TGTGCCAGCAGTGCGGGACAGGGAGACTATGGCTACACCTTC
cdr3_aa: CASSAGQGDYGYTF

d_call: TRBD1
clone_size: .
j_call: TRBJ2-5
v_call: TRBV7-9
cdr3_nt: TGTGCCAGCAGCTTACTGGGACAGCAACAAGAGACCCAGTACTTC
cdr3_aa: CASSLLGQQQETQYF

d_call: TRBD1
clone_size: .
j_call: TRBJ2-4
v_call: TRBV20-1
cdr3_nt: TGCAGTGCTCCGACAGGGGGCGCGGGAATCGACATTCAGTACTTC
cdr3_aa: CSAPTGGAGIDIQYF

d_call: .
clone_size: .
j_call: TRBJ1-5
v_call: TRBV29-1
cdr3_nt: TGCAGCGTCTTTGGGGGGGCGCATTCCGGGTCAATACAGCCCCAGCATTTT
cdr3_aa: CSVFGGAHSGSIQPQHF

d_call: .
clone_size: .
j_call: TRBJ1-1
v_call: TRBV7-9
cdr3_nt: TGTGCCAGCAGCTTTAACAGGGACACTGAAGCTTTCTTT
cdr3_aa: CASSFNRDTEAFF

d_call: .
clone_size: .
j_call: TRBJ2-1
v_call: TRBV21-1
cdr3_nt: TGTGCCAGCAGTCCGGAATTGTTCTTC
cdr3_aa: CASSPELFF

d_call: .
clone_size: .
j_call: TRBJ2-7
v_call: TRBV20-1
cdr3_nt: TGCAGTGCTAGAGATAAGGCCCGGGGGTCCTACGAGCAGTACTTC
cdr3_aa: CSARDKARGSYEQYF

d_call: .
clone_size: .
j_call: TRBJ1-2
v_call: TRBV29-1
cdr3_nt: TGCAGCGCCCAGGGTGAGGATGGCTACACCTTC
cdr3_aa: CSAQGEDGYTF